What follows are 25 T cell receptor beta chains derived from one specimen sequenced in a study of T-cell reconstitution after alpha-beta-depleted transplantation in children. It was with unique molecular identifiers that the TCRbeta library was prepared. In TCRdb, the PCR reads were re-called with MiXCR into one record per CDR3 protein. This sample has roughly 90,000 distinct CDR3 sequences, with 10% to 15% found just once. Specimen: PBMCs from the stem cell graft donor, collected from the stem cell graft. The receptors here all came from a human donor who donated a stem cell graft to a child with inherited bone marrow failure.

In regard to this clonotype: The junction does not match germline at one end; this may be a read error. This chain joins TRBV20-1 and TRBJ1-1, with TRBD1 matching over 10 bases. The CDR3 has 18 amino acids. CDR1 and CDR2 from the germline V gene are DFQATT and SNEGSKA (reference sequence). The CDR3 DNA follows: TGCTGTGCTAGAGATCCCTCCCGGGGACAGGGGATGAACACTGAAGCTTTCTTT. It is translated as CCARDPSRGQGMNTEAFF.

This clonotype was counted a few times. CDR3 residues: CASRPVFRGCTDTQYF. CDR3 DNA: TGCGCCAGCAGGCCTGTTTTTAGGGGTTGCACAGATACGCAGTATTTT. The J gene is TRBJ2-3, the V gene TRBV23-1, with D possibly being TRBD1 (5 bases). TRBV23-1 is an ORF for which the function is uncertain. The CDR3 consists of 16 residues. V dropped 6 bases and J dropped 1 base, with 17 bases sitting between them.

The sample holds many counts of this clonotype. This chain joins TRBV5-5 and TRBJ1-3; the D is unclear. In germline, CDR1 is SGHKS, CDR2 YYEKEE (reference sequence). The CDR3 is 14 amino acids. V was pared by 1 base and J by 0 bases, with 5 bases between. The CDR3 protein is CASSLKGSGNTIYF. Written as DNA, the CDR3 is TGTGCCAGCAGCTTGAAGGGCTCTGGAAACACCATATATTTT. The full variable domain, completed using reference TRBV5-5 and TRBJ1-3, is DAGVTQSPTHLIKTRGQQVTLRCSPISGHKSVSWYQQVLGQGPQFIFQYYEKEERGRGNFPDRFSARQFPNYSSELNVNALLLGDSALYLCASSLKGSGNTIYFGEGSWLTVV.

This clonotype came up many times. V is TRBV20-1 and J is TRBJ2-3, with 11 bases identical to TRBD2. This CDR3 contains 19 residues. The V gene end was trimmed by 6 bases and the J gene end by 4 bases; junction bases not matched to a gene: 21. Germline lookup yields CDR1 DFQATT and CDR2 SNEGSKA (reference sequence). The CDR3 coding sequence is TGCAGTGCCCCCAGGGTTCCGCCTACTAGCGGGGGTTCCTCAGATACGCAGTATTTT. Translation gives CSAPRVPPTSGGSSDTQYF.

This clonotype was seen at least ten times. The V gene is TRBV5-1, the J gene TRBJ2-5; D is perhaps TRBD1 (7 bases). There are 16 residues in the CDR3. V lost 2 bases and J 5 bases, leaving 19 bases between the germline ends. The germline CDR1 and CDR2 sequences are SGHRS and YFSETQ. For the CDR3, the DNA is TGCGCCAGCAGCTTCGAGGGACTCTCAGGGGGGGAGACCCAGTACTTC. Translating gives CASSFEGLSGGETQYF.

Many counts were recorded for this clonotype. The gene calls are TRBV27 and TRBJ1-2; D may be TRBD1 (5 bases). The germline V gene has CDR1 MNHEY and CDR2 SMNVEV (reference sequence). Trimming took off 0 bases at V and 4 bases at J, with 15 bases between the two ends. The CDR3 runs to 16 residues. CDR3 sequence reads: CASSLSDGDGSYGYTF. The DNA of the CDR3 is TGTGCCAGCAGTTTATCGGACGGGGACGGTTCCTATGGCTACACCTTC.

This clonotype was counted at least ten times. The chain links TRBV4-3 to TRBJ1-1; 8 bases match TRBD1. The junction had 2 bases not matched to a gene; V was cut back by 5 bases and J by 3 bases. The CDR3 is 13 amino acids. Germline values: CDR1 LGHNA, CDR2 YSLEER. As DNA, the CDR3 is TGCGCCAGCAGCTCGGACAGGGACACTGAAGCTTTCTTT. This gives the protein CASSSDRDTEAFF.

This clonotype was detected ten times or more. The chain combines TRBV30 with TRBJ1-6, with D possibly matching TRBD1 (5 bases). Trimming took 4 bases from V and 7 from J, leaving 14 bases between them. Looked up from germline, CDR1 is GTSNPN and CDR2 is SVGIG (reference sequence). The CDR3 has 14 amino acids. Written as DNA, the CDR3 is TGTGCCTGGACCCACCGGGGCGTCAATTCACCCCTCCACTTT. It specifies CAWTHRGVNSPLHF. Full variable domain (rest looked up from reference TRBV30 and TRBJ1-6): SQTIHQWPATLVQPVGSPLSLECTVEGTSNPNLYWYRQAAGRGLQLLFYSVGIGQISSEVPQNLSASRPQDRQFILSSKKLLLSDSGFYLCAWTHRGVNSPLHFGNGTRLTVT.

The chain recombines TRBV5-6 with TRBJ1-1, with D unclear. Trimming took 7 bases from V and 6 from J, leaving 22 bases between them. The germline gives CDR1 SGHDT, CDR2 YYEEEE. The CDR3 consists of 15 residues. The CDR3 is CASSTPHGVRAEAFF. DNA of the CDR3: TGTGCCAGCTCCACCCCCCATGGGGTTAGGGCTGAAGCTTTCTTT.

In its sample, this clonotype was seen many times. The J gene is TRBJ2-3, the V gene TRBV3-1, with D perhaps matching TRBD2 (7 bases). The CDR3 totals 16 residues. Trimming shortened V by 1 base and J by 2 bases, and 13 bases separated the two germline ends. The germline gives CDR1 LGHDT, CDR2 YNNKEL (reference sequence). The CDR3: CASSQVGGHDTDTQYF. The DNA of the CDR3 is TGTGCCAGCAGCCAAGTCGGGGGGCATGACACAGATACGCAGTATTTT.

At least ten counts were recorded for this clonotype. V usage is TRBV9 and J usage is TRBJ1-1; no clear D. Per germline, CDR1 SGDLS and CDR2 YYNGEE. Trimming removed 2 bases at V and 1 base at J, with 12 bases between. The CDR3 is 15 residues long. The CDR3 protein is CASSVVSEPNTEAFF. In DNA form, the CDR3 reads TGTGCCAGCAGCGTGGTCTCAGAGCCGAACACTGAAGCTTTCTTT.

Many counts were recorded for this clonotype. V and J are TRBV7-2 and TRBJ2-1; a weak D match, TRBD1 (5 bases). Deletions cut 1 base from V and 5 bases from J, with 9 bases between. Germline CDR1 and CDR2: SGHTA and FQGNSA. The CDR3 is 14 residues long. CDR3 region: CASSLVGADNEQFF. In nucleotides, the CDR3 is TGTGCCAGCAGCTTAGTAGGGGCGGACAATGAGCAGTTCTTC.

This clonotype was counted ten times or more. V and J are TRBV3-1 and TRBJ2-2; 8 positions match TRBD2. Germline CDR1 reads LGHDT; CDR2 reads YNNKEL (reference sequence). After removal of 0 bases from V and 1 base from J, the junction contained 4 bases not matched to a gene. CDR3 length: 17 residues. The CDR3 DNA is TGTGCCAGCAGCCAAGACCGGGAGGGCCGGAACACCGGGGAGCTGTTTTTT. Its protein is CASSQDREGRNTGELFF.

There are many counts of this clonotype. The chain links TRBV6-1 to TRBJ2-7, with 7 bases that match TRBD1. With 6 bases clipped from V and 2 bases from J, the junction kept 4 bases outside the gene matches. CDR3 length: 13 amino acids. Germline V gene data show CDR1 as MNHNS and CDR2 as SASEGT. This CDR3 reads CASSGDSPYEQYF. For the CDR3, the DNA is TGTGCCAGCAGCGGGGACAGCCCCTACGAGCAGTACTTC.

This sequence joins TRBV7-2 and TRBJ1-6; the D gene is possibly TRBD1 (5 bases). The CDR3 length is 15 residues. Germline V gene data show CDR1 as SGHTA and CDR2 as FQGNSA. Trimming removed 1 base from V and 6 bases from J, with 10 bases in between. The CDR3 sequence is CASSLEAGRNSPLHF. CDR3 sequence (DNA): TGTGCCAGCAGCTTAGAGGCAGGGCGTAATTCACCCCTCCACTTT. The whole variable domain, filled in from reference TRBV7-2 and TRBJ1-6, reads GAGVSQSPSNKVTEKGKDVELRCDPISGHTALYWYRQSLGQGLEFLIYFQGNSAPDKSGLPSDRFSAERTGGSVSTLTIQRTQQEDSAVYLCASSLEAGRNSPLHFGNGTRLTVT.

This clonotype has ten or more counts. The chain uses TRBV5-4 and TRBJ2-1; TRBD2 matches at 7 bases. The CDR3 is 16 residues long. V gave up 0 bases and J gave up 2 bases; unmatched junction bases: 5. Germline assignment: CDR1 SGHNT and CDR2 YYREEE (reference sequence). The CDR3 nucleotides read TGTGCCAGCAGCTTGGATGCTAGCGGTACCTACAATGAGCAGTTCTTC. Its translation is CASSLDASGTYNEQFF.

In its sample, this clonotype was seen many times. The chain is built from TRBV7-2 and TRBJ2-7; 8 bases agree with TRBD1. J lost 5 bases, V lost 3 bases, and 9 bases had no gene match. Germline V gives CDR1 SGHTA, CDR2 FQGNSA. The CDR3 spans 15 residues. DNA of the CDR3: TGTGCCAGCAGCTTCCGGGACAGGTTTACCCACGAGCAGTACTTC. The encoded protein is CASSFRDRFTHEQYF.

Only a few counts were recorded for this clonotype. CDR3 DNA sequence: TGCAGTGCTTCCCGTAGCGGGGGGGGCAACAATGAGCAGTTCTTC. This gives the protein CSASRSGGGNNEQFF. The rearrangement uses TRBV20-1 and TRBJ2-1; TRBD2 agrees at 11 bases. The CDR3 totals 15 residues. Germline assignment: CDR1 DFQATT and CDR2 SNEGSKA (reference sequence). After removal of 5 bases from V and 5 bases from J, the junction contained 8 bases not matched to a gene.

The table lists this clonotype with many counts. The J gene is TRBJ2-4, the V gene TRBV5-1, with 7 positions matching TRBD1. This CDR3 comprises 15 residues. J was trimmed by 9 bases and V by 2 bases; bases with no gene match: 11. Germline V gene data show CDR1 as SGHRS and CDR2 as YFSETQ. The CDR3 DNA reads TGCGCCAGCAGCTTTACAGGGGTTGTAGACAGCATTCAGTACTTC. Translation gives CASSFTGVVDSIQYF. Variable domain in full (rest from reference TRBV5-1 and TRBJ2-4): KAGVTQTPRYLIKTRGQQVTLSCSPISGHRSVSWYQQTPGQGLQFLFEYFSETQRNKGNFPGRFSGRQFSNSRSEMNVSTLELGDSALYLCASSFTGVVDSIQYFGAGTRLSVL.

This clonotype came up many times. The rearrangement links TRBV5-1 to TRBJ2-1; 8 bases are a match to TRBD2. Per the germline V gene, CDR1 is SGHRS and CDR2 is YFSETQ. The CDR3 sequence is 12 residues long. The J segment lost 9 bases and the V segment lost 4 bases, leaving 3 bases of the junction unmatched. CDR3 residues: CASSPGGVEQFF. The CDR3 DNA reads TGCGCCAGCAGCCCGGGGGGGGTTGAGCAGTTCTTC.

This clonotype occurred many times. The chain links TRBV6-1 to TRBJ1-1, with D unclear. V gave up 7 bases and J gave up 1 base, with 10 bases separating them. Looked up from germline, CDR1 is MNHNS and CDR2 is SASEGT. The CDR3 is made up of 13 amino acids. The CDR3 here is CASMTNRNTEAFF. The CDR3 nucleotides read TGTGCCAGCATGACAAACAGGAACACTGAAGCTTTCTTT.

This clonotype was recorded at least ten times. V is TRBV12-3 or TRBV12-4 and J is TRBJ2-2, with 14 bases that match TRBD2. The CDR3 runs to 20 residues. Trimming took 6 bases from V and 1 from J; bases not matched to a gene: 13. The DNA for the CDR3 is TGTGCCAGCAGGCCGGTTCTGGGGACTAGCGGGAGAGAGAACACCGGGGAGCTGTTTTTT. Amino acid sequence: CASRPVLGTSGRENTGELFF.

This rearrangement joins TRBV5-4 to TRBJ2-1; D remains unclear. The germline V and J ends were trimmed by 4 bases and 10 bases, with 15 bases remaining between them. Per the germline V gene, CDR1 is SGHNT and CDR2 is YYREEE (reference sequence). The CDR3 totals 13 residues. CDR3: CASSLPTSGEQFF. The DNA for the CDR3 is TGTGCCAGCAGCCTGCCCACGTCGGGCGAGCAGTTCTTC.

This clonotype was seen at least ten times. The CDR3 spells CASRARPGGPYNEQFF. The CDR3 DNA is TGTGCCAGCAGAGCCCGACCGGGCGGGCCCTACAATGAGCAGTTCTTC. The chain uses TRBV6-2 or TRBV6-3 and TRBJ2-1; D is possibly TRBD2 (5 bases). The CDR3 has 16 residues. Deletions cut 6 bases from V and 2 bases from J, with 17 bases between. CDR1 and CDR2 from the germline V gene are MNHEY and SVGEGT.

There are many counts of this clonotype. This chain links TRBV7-9 with TRBJ1-2; no firm D call. V was cut by 2 bases and J by 2 bases, with 12 bases left in between. The CDR3 consists of 15 residues. CDR1 and CDR2 from the germline V gene are SEHNR and FQNEAQ (reference sequence). Here the CDR3 reads CASSLTTVSNYGYTF. CDR3 coding DNA: TGTGCCAGCAGCTTAACGACCGTTTCGAACTATGGCTACACCTTC.